These T cell receptor beta chains were read from a single sample in a study of blood T cell repertoires in COVID-19. Some clones are missing from TCRdb's copy, which holds only in-frame ones; the method was immunoSEQ multiplex PCR. In the table there are tens of thousands of clones, 70% to 90% of which are singletons. The sequencing input was peripheral blood. These receptors came from a woman aged 80 or over with acute or convalescent COVID-19. Both conserved end residues are part of each CDR3. A D gene is named only where the DNA matches it firmly. A row's size may be missing; if present it is once, few, many or a size class.

V,size,D,length,J,DNA,CDR3
TRBV7-2,NA,TRBD2,15,TRBJ2-3,TGTGCCAGCAGCTTGTTAGCGGGAGGAGCAGATACGCAGTATTTT,CASSLLAGGADTQYF
TRBV3-1/TRBV3-2,once,TRBD2,19,TRBJ2-2,TGTGCCAGCAGCCACCGACTAGCGGGGGGGAGCTTGAACACCGGGGAGCTGTTTTTT,CASSHRLAGGSLNTGELFF
TRBV6-5,NA,NA,13,TRBJ1-2,TGTGCCAGCAGGGCAGGCACCCCGGATGGCTACACCTTC,CASRAGTPDGYTF
TRBV5-6,NA,NA,16,TRBJ2-3,TGTGCCAGCAGCTTCATACAGGTACTCGGGACAGATACGCAGTATTTT,CASSFIQVLGTDTQYF
TRBV30,NA,TRBD2,15,TRBJ2-7,TGTGCGCGTGGGACTAGCGGGACTAATTCCTACGAGCAGTACTTC,CARGTSGTNSYEQYF
TRBV19,NA,NA,13,TRBJ2-5,TGTGCCAGTGCCGGTAGGAGAACGGAGACCCAGTACTTC,CASAGRRTETQYF
TRBV11-3,NA,TRBD2,15,TRBJ2-5,TGTGCCAGCAGCTTAATTAGCGGGAGTGAGGAGACCCAGTACTTC,CASSLISGSEETQYF
TRBV4-1,NA,TRBD1,20,TRBJ1-6,TGCGCCAGCAGCCAAAAGGCCGGGACAGGGACCGGTATGGGGAATTCACCCCTCCACTTT,CASSQKAGTGTGMGNSPLHF
TRBV11-2,once,NA,16,TRBJ2-5,TGTGCCAGCAGCTTAGTAGGGGGGGGCCAGGTAGAGACCCAGTACTTC,CASSLVGGGQVETQYF
TRBV5-1,few,NA,14,TRBJ1-1,TGCGCCAGCAGCTTGCAGGGAAGGGACACTGAAGCTTTCTTT,CASSLQGRDTEAFF
TRBV5-4,NA,NA,15,TRBJ1-4,TGTGCCAGCAGCTTGTCCGTGTCGGGTAATGAAAAACTGTTTTTT,CASSLSVSGNEKLFF
TRBV4-2,once,TRBD2,19,TRBJ2-2,TGTGCCAGCAGCCCTGGACTAGCGGGGTTGTCTGTCGACACCGGGGAGCTGTTTTTT,CASSPGLAGLSVDTGELFF
TRBV18,NA,NA,14,TRBJ1-2,TGTGCCAGCTCACCAGCCAGGAACGCTGATGGCTACACCTTC,CASSPARNADGYTF
TRBV12-5,few,NA,17,TRBJ1-3,TGTGCTAGTGGTTTGGCGGTGACTGAACGCTCTGGAAACACCATATATTTT,CASGLAVTERSGNTIYF
TRBV24-1,NA,TRBD2,15,TRBJ2-1,TGTGCCACCAGTGGGGCGGGAGTCTCCTACAATGAGCAGTTCTTC,CATSGAGVSYNEQFF
TRBV5-1,NA,NA,12,TRBJ2-1,TGCGCCAGCAGCTTGGGAGGCGATGAGCAGTTCTTC,CASSLGGDEQFF
TRBV7-3,NA,NA,16,TRBJ1-2,TGTGCCAGCAGCTTAACGCCCAGGCTGGGGCGCGATGGCTACACCTTC,CASSLTPRLGRDGYTF
TRBV20-1,NA,TRBD2,14,TRBJ2-2,TGCAGTGCTAGTTCCCCTAGCGGGACCGGGGAGCTGTTTTTT,CSASSPSGTGELFF
TRBV30,NA,TRBD1,13,TRBJ1-1,TGTGCCTGGAATAATCCGGGACAGACTGAAGCTTTCTTT,CAWNNPGQTEAFF
TRBV12-3/TRBV12-4,NA,NA,12,TRBJ2-6,TGTGCCAGCGGAGCTGGGGCCAACGTCCTGACTTTC,CASGAGANVLTF
TRBV6-6,NA,NA,14,TRBJ1-2,TGTGCCAGCAGACACCAGGGTTCGTATGGTGGCTACACCTTC,CASRHQGSYGGYTF
TRBV2,NA,NA,12,TRBJ2-7,TGTGCCAGCAGTGAAGGCGGCAACGAGCAGTACTTC,CASSEGGNEQYF
TRBV6-5,NA,NA,12,TRBJ2-1,TGTGCTGCACGCGGGGGCGGAAATGAGCAGTTCTTC,CAARGGGNEQFF
TRBV19,NA,TRBD1,14,TRBJ2-4,TGTGCCAGTAGTATAGGGGACAGCCCACTGATCCAGTACTTC,CASSIGDSPLIQYF
TRBV10-3,NA,TRBD2,15,TRBJ2-5,TGTGCCATCAGTCCCGGACTAGCGGGGGGGGAGACCCAGTACTTC,CAISPGLAGGETQYF
TRBV5-1,NA,TRBD2,15,TRBJ2-2,TGCGCCAGCAGCTCCACTAGCGGGGGGGGCTGGGAGCTGTTTTTT,CASSSTSGGGWELFF
TRBV5-1,NA,NA,11,TRBJ2-5,TGCGCCAGCAGGCGGCAAGAGACCCAGTACTTC,CASRRQETQYF
TRBV23-1,NA,NA,16,TRBJ2-5,TGCGCCAGCAGTCAATCAGAGGCGGAAAGCCAAGAGACCCAGTACTTC,CASSQSEAESQETQYF
TRBV24-1,NA,TRBD2,16,TRBJ2-5,TGTGCCACCAGTGACCGCCCCAGCGGGAGGTTGGAGACCCAGTACTTC,CATSDRPSGRLETQYF
TRBV4-2,NA,NA,15,TRBJ1-5,TGTGCCAGCAGCCAAGGTGGACAGCACAATCAGCCCCAGCATTTT,CASSQGGQHNQPQHF
TRBV29-1,NA,NA,13,TRBJ1-1,TGCAGCGTTTCGAGAGGGATGGACACTGAAGCTTTCTTT,CSVSRGMDTEAFF
TRBV3-1/TRBV3-2,NA,NA,15,TRBJ1-6,TGTGCCAGCAGCTTTGGACAGAACCAAAATTCACCCCTCCACTTT,CASSFGQNQNSPLHF
TRBV7-9,NA,NA,16,TRBJ1-4,TGTGCCAGCAGCTCCAACAGGGAATCAACTAATGAAAAACTGTTTTTT,CASSSNRESTNEKLFF
TRBV6-5,NA,TRBD1,14,TRBJ2-2,TGTGCCAGCAGGGGGACAGGGGGCACCGGGGAGCTGTTTTTT,CASRGTGGTGELFF
TRBV5-1,NA,NA,15,TRBJ2-5,TGCGCCAGCAGCTTGATGGGGCGACAAGGAGAGACCCAGTACTTC,CASSLMGRQGETQYF
TRBV19,NA,NA,13,TRBJ2-7,TGTGCCAGTAGTTCACCGGGACTGAGCCGGCAGTACTTC,CASSSPGLSRQYF
TRBV4-1,once,TRBD2,15,TRBJ2-1,TGCGCCAGCAGCCAAGATGCGGGAGCCTACAATGAGCAGTTCTTC,CASSQDAGAYNEQFF
TRBV5-6,NA,NA,15,TRBJ1-2,TGTGCCAGCAGCTTCGGTATCAGGGAGGTTAAGGGCTACACCTTC,CASSFGIREVKGYTF
TRBV27,NA,TRBD1,15,TRBJ1-4,TGTGCCAGCAGTTCGACAGGGGCAACTAATGAAAAACTGTTTTTT,CASSSTGATNEKLFF
TRBV28,once,TRBD2,14,TRBJ2-1,TGTGCCAGCAGTTTCACTAGCGACTACAATGAGCAGTTCTTC,CASSFTSDYNEQFF
TRBV9,NA,NA,17,TRBJ2-6,TGTGCCAGCAGCCAAGAATTAACAGGGACTGGGGCCAACGTCCTGACTTTC,CASSQELTGTGANVLTF